The clone carrying this T cell receptor beta chain occurred many times. Its antigen remains unidentified. Template switching supplied a universal primer site; unique molecular identifiers were carried on the cDNA. TCRdb called the 5' RACE reads again in MiXCR, with one record for every CDR3 protein. Among 450,000 to 650,000 distinct CDR3 sequences, 9.5% to 10% were seen once, and the ten largest hold 2.5% to 3%. The data are from a study of identical twins. Points from the study as a whole: Insertion counts were lower in abundant cord blood beta clonotypes, a trend that memory repertoires did not show. It was cross-sectional statistical analysis, not following the same donors, that the conclusions relied on.

Trimming took off 4 bases at V and 3 bases at J, with 9 bases between the two ends. CDR1 is MNHEY and CDR2 is SVGEGT in the germline V gene. There are 14 residues in the CDR3. The same data also went into a second study, on yellow fever vaccine responses in identical twins.

The chain recombines TRBV6-2 or TRBV6-3 with TRBJ2-2; TRBD1 is a possible D gene (5 bases). The receptor was derived from a woman younger than 35 in good health. The sequencing input was PBMCs. The CDR3 spells CASSFGQDTGELFF. CDR3 in DNA: TGTGCCAGCAGTTTTGGACAAGACACCGGGGAGCTGTTTTTT.